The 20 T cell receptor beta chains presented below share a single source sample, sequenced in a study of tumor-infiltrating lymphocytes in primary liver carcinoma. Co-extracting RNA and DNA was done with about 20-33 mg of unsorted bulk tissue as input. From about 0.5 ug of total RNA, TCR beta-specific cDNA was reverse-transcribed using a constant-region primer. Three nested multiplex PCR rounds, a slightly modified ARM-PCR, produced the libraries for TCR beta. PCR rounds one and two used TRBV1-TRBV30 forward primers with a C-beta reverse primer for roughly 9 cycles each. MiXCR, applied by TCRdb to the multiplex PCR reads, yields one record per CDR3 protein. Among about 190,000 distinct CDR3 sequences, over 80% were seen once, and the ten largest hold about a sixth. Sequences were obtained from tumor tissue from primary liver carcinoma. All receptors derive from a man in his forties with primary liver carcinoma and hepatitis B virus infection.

The CDR3 DNA follows: TGTGCCAGCAAGGGGGGACAGGGGGATGAGCAGTTCTTC. Its translation is CASKGGQGDEQFF. The chain has TRBV6-5 and TRBJ2-1; 11 bases line up with TRBD1. The J segment lost 8 bases and the V segment lost 7 bases, leaving 4 bases of the junction unmatched. The CDR3 contains 13 residues. Germline CDR1 is MNHEY and CDR2 is SVGAGI.

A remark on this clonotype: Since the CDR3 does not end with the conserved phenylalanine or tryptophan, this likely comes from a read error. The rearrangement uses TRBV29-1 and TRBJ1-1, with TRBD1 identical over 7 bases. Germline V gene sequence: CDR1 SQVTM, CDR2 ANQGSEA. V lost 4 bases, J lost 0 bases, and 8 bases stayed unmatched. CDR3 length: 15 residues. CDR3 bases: TGCAGCGTTGCTGGGGGCAGGGGGATGAACACTGAAGCTTTCTAT. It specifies CSVAGGRGMNTEAFY.

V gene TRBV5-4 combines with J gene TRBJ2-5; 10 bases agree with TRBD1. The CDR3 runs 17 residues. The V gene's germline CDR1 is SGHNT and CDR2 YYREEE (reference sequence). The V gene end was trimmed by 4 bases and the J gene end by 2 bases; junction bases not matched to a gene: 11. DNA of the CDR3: TGTGCCAGCAGCAACCTAGGACAGGGGGTGTCTCAAGAGACCCAGTACTTC. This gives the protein CASSNLGQGVSQETQYF.

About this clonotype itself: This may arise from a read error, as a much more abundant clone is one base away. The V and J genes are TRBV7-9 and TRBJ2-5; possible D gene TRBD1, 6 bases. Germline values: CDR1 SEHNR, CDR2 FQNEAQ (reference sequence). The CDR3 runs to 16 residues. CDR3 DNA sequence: TGTGCCGGCAGCAATACCTGGGCAGGGGTGAAGGAGACCCAGTACTTC. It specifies CAGSNTWAGVKETQYF.

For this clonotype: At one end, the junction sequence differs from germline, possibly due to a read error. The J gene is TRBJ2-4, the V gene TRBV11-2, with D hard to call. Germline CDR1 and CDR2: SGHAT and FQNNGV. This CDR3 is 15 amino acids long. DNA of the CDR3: TGTGCCAGCATCGCTTCGGCGGTAGCCAAAAACATTCAGAACTTC. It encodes CASIASAVAKNIQNF.

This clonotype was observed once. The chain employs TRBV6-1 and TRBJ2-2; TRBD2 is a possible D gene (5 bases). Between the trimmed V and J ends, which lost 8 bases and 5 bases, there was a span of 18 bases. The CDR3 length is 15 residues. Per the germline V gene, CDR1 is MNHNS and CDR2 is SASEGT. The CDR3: CASGSGGAGTGELFF. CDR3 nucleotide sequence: TGTGCCAGCGGGTCCGGAGGCGCGGGTACCGGGGAGCTGTTTTTT.

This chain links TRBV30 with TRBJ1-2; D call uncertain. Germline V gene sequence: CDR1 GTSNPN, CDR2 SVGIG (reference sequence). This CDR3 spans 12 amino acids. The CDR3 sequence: CVRTSTNYGYTF. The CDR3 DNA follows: TGTGTCCGGACGTCAACTAACTATGGCTACACCTTC.

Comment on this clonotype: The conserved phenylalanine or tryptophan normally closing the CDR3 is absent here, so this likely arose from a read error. The CDR3 protein is CASSLGIRPTEEQYY. CDR3 sequence (DNA): TGTGCCAGTAGCTTGGGAATAAGGCCTACGGAAGAGCAGTACTAC. This chain uses TRBV11-2 with TRBJ2-7; no firm D call. CDR3 length: 15 residues. Germline V CDR1 and CDR2: SGHAT, FQNNGV.

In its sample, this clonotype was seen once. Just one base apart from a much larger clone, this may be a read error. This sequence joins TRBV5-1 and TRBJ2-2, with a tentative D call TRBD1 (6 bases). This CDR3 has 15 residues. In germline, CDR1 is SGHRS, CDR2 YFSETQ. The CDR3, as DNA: TGCGCCAGCAGCCACGGGACACCCCACACCGTGGAGCTGTTTTTT. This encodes CASSHGTPHTVELFF.

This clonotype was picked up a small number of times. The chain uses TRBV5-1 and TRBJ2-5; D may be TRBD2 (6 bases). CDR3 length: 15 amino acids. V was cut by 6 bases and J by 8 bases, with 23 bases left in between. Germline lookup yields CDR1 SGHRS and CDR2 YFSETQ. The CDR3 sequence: CASNPLGVGGETQYF. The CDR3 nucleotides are TGCGCCAGCAACCCATTGGGGGTCGGGGGAGAAACCCAGTACTTC.

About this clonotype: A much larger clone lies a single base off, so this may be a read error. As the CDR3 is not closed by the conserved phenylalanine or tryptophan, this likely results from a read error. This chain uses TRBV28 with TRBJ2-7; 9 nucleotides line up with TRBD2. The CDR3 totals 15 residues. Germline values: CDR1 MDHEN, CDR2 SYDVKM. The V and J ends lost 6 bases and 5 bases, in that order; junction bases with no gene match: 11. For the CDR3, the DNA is TGTGCCAGCAGCCCTTCAAGCGGGAGGCGGGACGAGCAGTACTGC. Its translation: CASSPSSGRRDEQYC.

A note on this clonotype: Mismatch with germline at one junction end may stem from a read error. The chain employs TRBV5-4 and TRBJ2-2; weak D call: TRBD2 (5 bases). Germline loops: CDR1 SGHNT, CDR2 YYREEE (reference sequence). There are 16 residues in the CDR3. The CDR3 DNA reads TGTGCCTGCAGCTTGGTGTGTGGGAGCAACACCGGGGAGCTGTTTTTT. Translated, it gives CACSLVCGSNTGELFF.

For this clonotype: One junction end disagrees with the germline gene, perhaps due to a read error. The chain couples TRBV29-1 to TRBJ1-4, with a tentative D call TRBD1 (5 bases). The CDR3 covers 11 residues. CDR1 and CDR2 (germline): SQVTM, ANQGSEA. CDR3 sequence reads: CSGGTQGKLFF. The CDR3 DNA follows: TGTAGCGGCGGAACTCAGGGAAAACTGTTTTTT.

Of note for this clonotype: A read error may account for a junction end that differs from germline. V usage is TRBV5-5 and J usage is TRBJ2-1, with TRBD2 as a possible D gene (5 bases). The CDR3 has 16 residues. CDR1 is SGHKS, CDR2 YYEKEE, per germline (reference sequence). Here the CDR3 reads CAGRSRTAGNYNEQFF. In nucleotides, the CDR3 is TGTGCCGGCAGATCACGGACGGCCGGGAACTACAATGAGCAGTTCTTC.

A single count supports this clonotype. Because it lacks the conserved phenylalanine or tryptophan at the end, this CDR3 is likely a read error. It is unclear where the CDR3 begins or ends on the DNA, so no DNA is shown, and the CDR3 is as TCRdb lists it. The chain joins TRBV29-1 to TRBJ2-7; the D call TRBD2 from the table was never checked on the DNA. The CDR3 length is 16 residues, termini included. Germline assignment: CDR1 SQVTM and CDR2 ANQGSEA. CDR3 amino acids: CSAMTSGAGTPYEEYL.

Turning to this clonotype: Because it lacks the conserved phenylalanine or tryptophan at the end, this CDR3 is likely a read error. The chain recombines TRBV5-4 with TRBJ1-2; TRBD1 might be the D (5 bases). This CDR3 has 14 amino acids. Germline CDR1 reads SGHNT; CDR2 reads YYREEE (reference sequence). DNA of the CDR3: TGTGCCAGCAGCGAAGTGACAGCTAACTATGGTTACACCTCC. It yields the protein CASSEVTANYGYTS.

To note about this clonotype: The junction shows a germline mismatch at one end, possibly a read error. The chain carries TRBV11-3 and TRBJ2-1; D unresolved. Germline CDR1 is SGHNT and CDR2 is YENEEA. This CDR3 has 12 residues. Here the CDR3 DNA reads TGTGCCAGCAGCTTAAATGCCAACGAGCAGTTGTTT. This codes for CASSLNANEQLF.

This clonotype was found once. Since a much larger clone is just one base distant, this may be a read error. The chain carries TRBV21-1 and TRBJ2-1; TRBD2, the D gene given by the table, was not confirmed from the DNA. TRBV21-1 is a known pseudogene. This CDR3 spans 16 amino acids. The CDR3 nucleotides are TGTGCCAGTCGGATCCGCGGGAGTTTAGCCTACAATGAGCGGTTCTTC. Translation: CASRIRGSLAYNERFF.

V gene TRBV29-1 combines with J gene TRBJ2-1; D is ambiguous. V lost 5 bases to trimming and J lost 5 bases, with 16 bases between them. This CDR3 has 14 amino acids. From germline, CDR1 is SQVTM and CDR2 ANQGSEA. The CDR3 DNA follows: TGCAGCGTTACCATCGGTGAAACCCACAATGAGCAGTTCTTC. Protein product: CSVTIGETHNEQFF.

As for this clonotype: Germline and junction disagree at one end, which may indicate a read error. This chain's CDR3 is CASSCWDTGELSF. In DNA, the CDR3 is TGTGCCAGCAGCTGTTGGGACACCGGGGAACTGTCTTTT. This chain connects TRBV11-1 to TRBJ2-2, with D tentatively TRBD1 (6 bases). Germline CDR1 and CDR2: SGHAT and FQDESV (reference sequence). The CDR3 is made up of 13 amino acids.